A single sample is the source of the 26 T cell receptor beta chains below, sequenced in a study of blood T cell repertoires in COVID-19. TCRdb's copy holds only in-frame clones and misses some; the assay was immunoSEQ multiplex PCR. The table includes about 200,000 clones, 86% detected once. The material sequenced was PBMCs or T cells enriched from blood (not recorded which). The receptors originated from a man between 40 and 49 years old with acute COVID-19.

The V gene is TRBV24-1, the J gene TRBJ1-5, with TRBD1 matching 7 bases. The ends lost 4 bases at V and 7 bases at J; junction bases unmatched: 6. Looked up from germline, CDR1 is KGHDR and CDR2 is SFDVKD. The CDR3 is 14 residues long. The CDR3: CATSDGDSRQPQHF. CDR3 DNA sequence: TGTGCCACCAGTGACGGGGACAGCCGGCAGCCCCAGCATTTT.

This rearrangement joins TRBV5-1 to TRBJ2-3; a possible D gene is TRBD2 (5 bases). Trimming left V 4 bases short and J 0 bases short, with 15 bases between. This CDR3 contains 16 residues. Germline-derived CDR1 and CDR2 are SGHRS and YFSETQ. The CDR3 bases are TGCGCCAGCAGCGACGGACTGTTGAGTAGCACAGATACGCAGTATTTT. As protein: CASSDGLLSSTDTQYF.

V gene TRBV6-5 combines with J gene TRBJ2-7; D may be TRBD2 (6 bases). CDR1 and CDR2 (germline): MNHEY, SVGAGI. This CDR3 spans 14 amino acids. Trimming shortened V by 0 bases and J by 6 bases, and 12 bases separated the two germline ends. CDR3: CASSYSLYSGEQYF. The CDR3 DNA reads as TGTGCCAGCAGTTACTCCCTCTATAGCGGCGAGCAGTACTTC.

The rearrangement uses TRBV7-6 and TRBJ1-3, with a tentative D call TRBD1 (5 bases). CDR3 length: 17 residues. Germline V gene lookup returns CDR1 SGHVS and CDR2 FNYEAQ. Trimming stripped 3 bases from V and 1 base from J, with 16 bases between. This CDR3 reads CASSFGRQGSSGNTIYF. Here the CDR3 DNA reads TGTGCCAGCAGCTTCGGGAGGCAGGGATCATCTGGAAACACCATATATTTT.

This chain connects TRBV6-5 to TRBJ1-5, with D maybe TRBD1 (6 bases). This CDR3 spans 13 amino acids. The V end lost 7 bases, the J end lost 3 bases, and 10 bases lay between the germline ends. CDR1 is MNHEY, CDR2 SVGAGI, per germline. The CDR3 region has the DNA TGTGCCAGCACACAGGGAAACAATCAGCCCCAGCATTTT. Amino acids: CASTQGNNQPQHF.

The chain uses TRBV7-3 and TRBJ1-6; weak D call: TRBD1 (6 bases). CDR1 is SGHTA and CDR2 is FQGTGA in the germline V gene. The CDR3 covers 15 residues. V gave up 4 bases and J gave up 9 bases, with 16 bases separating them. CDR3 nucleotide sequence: TGTGCCAGCAGCTATTTCAGGGGTGAGGTTTCACCCCTCCACTTT. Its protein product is CASSYFRGEVSPLHF.

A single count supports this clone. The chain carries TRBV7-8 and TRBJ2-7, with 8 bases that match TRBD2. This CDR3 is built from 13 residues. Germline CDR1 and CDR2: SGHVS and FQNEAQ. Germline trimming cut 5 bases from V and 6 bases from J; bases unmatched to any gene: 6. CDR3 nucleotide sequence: TGTGCCAGCAGCCCGGTGGCGGGAGGCGAGCAGTACTTC. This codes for CASSPVAGGEQYF. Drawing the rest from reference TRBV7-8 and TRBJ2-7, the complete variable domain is GAGVSQSPRYKVAKRGQDVALRCDPISGHVSLFWYQQALGQGPEFLTYFQNEAQLDKSGLPSDRFFAERPEGSVSTLKIQRTQQEDSAVYLCASSPVAGGEQYFGPGTRLTVT.

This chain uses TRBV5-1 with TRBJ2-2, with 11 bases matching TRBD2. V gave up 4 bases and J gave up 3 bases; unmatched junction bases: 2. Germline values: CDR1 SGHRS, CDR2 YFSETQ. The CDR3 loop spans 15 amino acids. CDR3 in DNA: TGCGCCAGCAGCGAGGGACTAGCGGACACCGGGGAGCTGTTTTTT. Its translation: CASSEGLADTGELFF.

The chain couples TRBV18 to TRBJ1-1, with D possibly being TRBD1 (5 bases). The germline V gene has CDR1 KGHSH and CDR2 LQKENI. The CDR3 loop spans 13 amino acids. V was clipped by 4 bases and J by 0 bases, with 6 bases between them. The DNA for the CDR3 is TGTGCCAGCTCACAGACAGTGAACACTGAAGCTTTCTTT. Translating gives CASSQTVNTEAFF. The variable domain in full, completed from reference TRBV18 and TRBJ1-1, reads NAGVMQNPRHLVRRRGQEARLRCSPMKGHSHVYWYRQLPEEGLKFMVYLQKENIIDESGMPKERFSAEFPKEGPSILRIQQVVRGDSAAYFCASSQTVNTEAFFGQGTRLTVV.

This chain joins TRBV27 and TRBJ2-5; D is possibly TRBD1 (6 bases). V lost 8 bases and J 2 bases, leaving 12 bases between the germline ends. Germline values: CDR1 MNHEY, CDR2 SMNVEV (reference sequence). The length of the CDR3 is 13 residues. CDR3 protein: CASYGTRQETQYF. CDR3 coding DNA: TGTGCCAGCTACGGGACAAGGCAAGAGACCCAGTACTTC.

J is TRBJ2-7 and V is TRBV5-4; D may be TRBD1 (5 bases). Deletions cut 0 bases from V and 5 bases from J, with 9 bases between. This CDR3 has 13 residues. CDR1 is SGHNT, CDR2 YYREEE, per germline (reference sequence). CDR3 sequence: CASSLAGHDEQYF. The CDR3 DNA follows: TGTGCCAGCAGCTTGGCAGGGCACGACGAGCAGTACTTC.

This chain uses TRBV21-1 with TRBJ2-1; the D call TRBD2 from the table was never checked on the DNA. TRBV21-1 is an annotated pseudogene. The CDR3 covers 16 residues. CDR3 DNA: TGTGCCAGCAGCAAGCCCAACGGGAGAAGGGACAATGAGCAGTTCTTC. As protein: CASSKPNGRRDNEQFF.

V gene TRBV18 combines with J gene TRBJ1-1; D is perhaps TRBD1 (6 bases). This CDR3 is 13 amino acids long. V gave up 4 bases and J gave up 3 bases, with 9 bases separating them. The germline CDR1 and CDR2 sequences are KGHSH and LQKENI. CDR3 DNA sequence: TGTGCCAGCTCACGGTACAGGGACACTGAAGCTTTCTTT. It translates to CASSRYRDTEAFF.

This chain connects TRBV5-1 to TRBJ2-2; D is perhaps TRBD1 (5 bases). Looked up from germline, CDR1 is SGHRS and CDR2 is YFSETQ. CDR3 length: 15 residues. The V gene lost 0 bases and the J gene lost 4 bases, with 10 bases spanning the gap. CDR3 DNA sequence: TGCGCCAGCAGCTTGGCCGGCAGGGCCACCGGGGAGCTGTTTTTT. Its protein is CASSLAGRATGELFF.

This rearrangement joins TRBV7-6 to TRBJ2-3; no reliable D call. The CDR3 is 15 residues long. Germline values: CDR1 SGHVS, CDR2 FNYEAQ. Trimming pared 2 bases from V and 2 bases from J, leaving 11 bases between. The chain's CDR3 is CASSLLDLNTDTQYF. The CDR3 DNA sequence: TGTGCCAGCAGCTTACTAGATCTCAACACAGATACGCAGTATTTT. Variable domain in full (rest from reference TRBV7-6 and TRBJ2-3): GAGVSQSPRYKVTKRGQDVALRCDPISGHVSLYWYRQALGQGPEFLTYFNYEAQQDKSGLPNDRFSAERPEGSISTLTIQRTEQRDSAMYRCASSLLDLNTDTQYFGPGTRLTVL.

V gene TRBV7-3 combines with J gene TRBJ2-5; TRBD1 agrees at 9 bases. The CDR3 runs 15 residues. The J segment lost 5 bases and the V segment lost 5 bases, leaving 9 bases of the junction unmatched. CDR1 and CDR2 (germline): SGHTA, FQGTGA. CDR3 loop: CASSRTTGGGETQYF. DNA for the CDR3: TGTGCCAGCAGCCGTACTACAGGGGGCGGGGAGACCCAGTACTTC.

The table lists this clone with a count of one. Written as DNA, the CDR3 is TGTGCCAGCAGCTTGAAAGCAGGGGCCTCACCCCTCCACTTT. Translated: CASSLKAGASPLHF. This chain joins TRBV5-5 and TRBJ1-6; tentatively, D is TRBD1 (6 bases). Trimming stripped 1 base from V and 10 bases from J, with 12 bases between. The CDR3 has 14 amino acids. Per germline, CDR1 SGHKS and CDR2 YYEKEE (reference sequence).

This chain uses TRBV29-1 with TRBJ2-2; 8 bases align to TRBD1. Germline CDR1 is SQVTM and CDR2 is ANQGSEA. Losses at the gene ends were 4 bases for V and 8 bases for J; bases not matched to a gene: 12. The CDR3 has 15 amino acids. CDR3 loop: CSVAWQGAGAGELFF. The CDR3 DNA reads TGCAGCGTTGCTTGGCAGGGGGCTGGAGCTGGGGAGCTGTTTTTT.

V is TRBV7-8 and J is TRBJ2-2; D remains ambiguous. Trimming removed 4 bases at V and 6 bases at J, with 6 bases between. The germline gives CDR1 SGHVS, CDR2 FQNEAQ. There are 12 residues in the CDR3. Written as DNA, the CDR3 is TGTGCCAGCAGCTCCGAGGCCGGGGAGCTGTTTTTT. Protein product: CASSSEAGELFF.

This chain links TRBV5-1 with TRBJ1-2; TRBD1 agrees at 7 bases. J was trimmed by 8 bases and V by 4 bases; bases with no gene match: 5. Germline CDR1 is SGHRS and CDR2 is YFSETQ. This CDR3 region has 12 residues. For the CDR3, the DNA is TGCGCCAGCAGCCAGGACAGGACCGGCTACACCTTC. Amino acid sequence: CASSQDRTGYTF.

CDR3 loop: CASRGDRVAYEQYF. DNA for the CDR3: TGTGCCAGCCGTGGGGACAGGGTGGCCTACGAGCAGTACTTC. The chain is built from TRBV7-9 and TRBJ2-7, with 9 bases fitting TRBD1. Germline V gene lookup returns CDR1 SEHNR and CDR2 FQNEAQ (reference sequence). After removal of 8 bases from V and 2 bases from J, the junction contained 7 bases not matched to a gene. CDR3 length: 14 amino acids.

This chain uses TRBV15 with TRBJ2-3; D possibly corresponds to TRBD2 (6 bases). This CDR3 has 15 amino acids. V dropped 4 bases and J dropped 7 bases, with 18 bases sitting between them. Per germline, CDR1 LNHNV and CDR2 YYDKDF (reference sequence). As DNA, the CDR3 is TGTGCCACCAGCATTCCGGGACTTTCTACCAATACGCAGTATTTT. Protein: CATSIPGLSTNTQYF.

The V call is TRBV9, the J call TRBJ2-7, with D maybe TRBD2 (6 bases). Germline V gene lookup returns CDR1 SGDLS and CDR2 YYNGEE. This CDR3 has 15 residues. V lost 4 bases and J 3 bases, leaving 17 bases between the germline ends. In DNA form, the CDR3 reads TGTGCCAGCAGCTCGAGAAGTGGGAGGTTCTACGAGCAGTACTTC. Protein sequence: CASSSRSGRFYEQYF.

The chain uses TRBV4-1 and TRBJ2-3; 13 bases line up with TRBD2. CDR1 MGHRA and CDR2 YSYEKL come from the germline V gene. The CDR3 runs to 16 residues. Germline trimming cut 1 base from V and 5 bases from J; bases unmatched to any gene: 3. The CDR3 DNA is TGCGCCAGCAGCCAAGGGACTAGCGGGAGTGTAGATACGCAGTATTTT. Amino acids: CASSQGTSGSVDTQYF.

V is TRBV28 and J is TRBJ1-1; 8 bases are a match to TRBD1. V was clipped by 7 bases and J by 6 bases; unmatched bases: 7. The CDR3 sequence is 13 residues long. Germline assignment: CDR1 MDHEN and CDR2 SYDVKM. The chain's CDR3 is CASIRQGRAEAFF. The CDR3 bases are TGTGCCAGCATCCGACAGGGGCGGGCTGAAGCTTTCTTT.

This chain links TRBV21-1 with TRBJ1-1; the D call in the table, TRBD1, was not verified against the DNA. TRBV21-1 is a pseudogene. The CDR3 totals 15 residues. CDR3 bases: TGTGCCAGCAGCCTACCGGGACAACAGAACACTGAAGCTTTCTTT. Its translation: CASSLPGQQNTEAFF.